These 12 T cell receptor beta chains were all obtained from the same sample, sequenced in a study of T cells in Graves' hyperthyroidism and ophthalmopathy. The investigators amplified TCR beta CDR3 regions from RNA transcripts. During a first-round RT-PCR of the TCR CDR3, the HTBI primer set was used. TCRdb analysed the multiplex PCR reads with MiXCR anew, one entry per CDR3 protein. This sample has nearly 250,000 distinct CDR3 sequences, with approximately 24% found just once. The sample taken for sequencing was blood. These receptors were obtained from a woman aged 40 to 49 with Graves' ophthalmopathy.

The table lists this clonotype with many counts. The chain has TRBV12-3 or TRBV12-4 and TRBJ2-3; weak D call: TRBD2 (6 bases). The CDR3 totals 15 residues. V lost 6 bases, J lost 5 bases, and 18 bases lay in between. The CDR3 sequence is CASSSSETPGDTQYF. The DNA for the CDR3 is TGTGCCAGCAGCTCTAGCGAGACACCGGGAGATACGCAGTATTTT.

This chain links TRBV12-3 or TRBV12-4 with TRBJ2-7; possible D gene TRBD2, 6 bases. V shed 1 base and J shed 3 bases, with 16 bases lying between them. The CDR3 runs to 16 residues. As DNA, the CDR3 is TGTGCCAGCAGTTTAGGCCTCGGGAGAAGAGGCTACGAGCAGTACTTC. Residues: CASSLGLGRRGYEQYF.

This clonotype occurred a few times. The CDR3 loop is CASSQAGADEQYF. The DNA of the CDR3 is TGCGCCAGCAGCCAAGCCGGGGCCGACGAGCAGTACTTC. V and J are TRBV4-3 and TRBJ2-7; D may match TRBD1 or TRBD2 (5 bases each). The length of the CDR3 is 13 residues. CDR1 is LGHNA and CDR2 is YSLEER in the germline V gene. Trimming stripped 1 base from V and 5 bases from J, with 9 bases between.

This clonotype was counted ten times or more. The chain recombines TRBV6-5 with TRBJ2-7; 9 bases match TRBD2. The germline V gene encodes CDR1 MNHEY and CDR2 SVGAGI. This CDR3 region has 15 residues. Germline trimming cut 2 bases from V and 7 bases from J; bases unmatched to any gene: 9. The CDR3 region is CASSYRREGAGEQYF. CDR3 sequence (DNA): TGTGCCAGCAGTTACAGGCGGGAGGGGGCTGGGGAGCAGTACTTC.

The chain recombines TRBV18 with TRBJ1-1, with D uncertain. The CDR3 runs to 15 residues. V was pared by 0 bases and J by 0 bases, with 8 bases between. Germline loops: CDR1 KGHSH, CDR2 LQKENI. CDR3 DNA: TGTGCCAGCTCACCACCGAGTGTGGTGAACACTGAAGCTTTCTTT. It yields the protein CASSPPSVVNTEAFF.

This clonotype was recorded many times. The chain uses TRBV19 and TRBJ1-1; TRBD1 matches at 7 bases. The CDR3 extends over 14 amino acids. The J segment lost 3 bases and the V segment lost 6 bases, leaving 7 bases of the junction unmatched. CDR1 and CDR2 (germline): LNHDA, SQIVND (reference sequence). The CDR3 loop reads CASSRLDRDTEAFF. In DNA, the CDR3 is TGTGCCAGTAGCCGCTTAGACAGGGACACTGAAGCTTTCTTT.

This clonotype was found many times. This sequence joins TRBV7-9 and TRBJ2-5; TRBD1 is a possible D gene (5 bases). With 3 bases removed from V and 2 bases from J, the gap between germline ends came to 16 bases. Looked up from germline, CDR1 is SEHNR and CDR2 is FQNEAQ (reference sequence). The CDR3 covers 16 residues. The CDR3 bases are TGTGCCAGCAGCTTCTCGGTGACAGCCTCACAAGAGACCCAGTACTTC. It encodes CASSFSVTASQETQYF.

This clonotype was detected ten times or more. The chain combines TRBV5-1 with TRBJ1-1; D is ambiguous. Germline assignment: CDR1 SGHRS and CDR2 YFSETQ. Trimming stripped 0 bases from V and 1 base from J, with 7 bases between. The CDR3 covers 14 residues. In DNA, the CDR3 is TGCGCCAGCAGCTTGGGAGCGGCGAACACTGAAGCTTTCTTT. Protein product: CASSLGAANTEAFF.

This clonotype was detected many times. V and J are TRBV19 and TRBJ1-2, with 9 bases identical to TRBD1. Germline V CDR1 and CDR2: LNHDA, SQIVND (reference sequence). Unmatched junction bases numbered 10, after V lost 6 bases and J lost 8 bases. The CDR3 is 14 residues long. The CDR3 DNA reads as TGTGCCAGTAGACCGGGACAGGGATTTTCAGGCTACACCTTC. The encoded protein is CASRPGQGFSGYTF.

This clonotype has at least ten counts. The rearrangement joins TRBV6-1 to TRBJ1-2; tentatively, D is TRBD1 (5 bases). CDR1 is MNHNS, CDR2 SASEGT, per germline. V lost 8 bases, J lost 0 bases, and 16 bases lay in between. The CDR3 is 15 amino acids. DNA for the CDR3: TGTGCCAGCGCATTGGGGGACGACCCTAACTATGGCTACACCTTC. This codes for CASALGDDPNYGYTF.

This clonotype was found many times. The rearrangement uses TRBV12-3 or TRBV12-4 and TRBJ2-6; TRBD2 is a possible D gene (6 bases). The CDR3 extends over 16 amino acids. V was pared by 6 bases and J by 0 bases, with 12 bases between. The CDR3 loop is CASSPGRGSGANVLTF. In DNA, the CDR3 is TGTGCCAGCAGCCCCGGGCGGGGCTCTGGGGCCAACGTCCTGACTTTC.

This clonotype has ten or more counts. This chain joins TRBV7-2 and TRBJ1-1, with TRBD1 as a possible D gene (5 bases). CDR1 SGHTA and CDR2 FQGNSA come from the germline V gene. Trimming pared 4 bases from V and 6 bases from J, leaving 9 bases between. The CDR3 has 12 amino acids. CDR3 DNA: TGTGCCAGCAGCTCTCAGGGCCCTGAAGCTTTCTTT. Translated, it gives CASSSQGPEAFF.